This T cell receptor beta chain was sequenced during a study of blood T cell repertoires in COVID-19. Study as a whole: PBMCs, B-cell-depleted T cells, or T cells provided the cDNA or gDNA that made up the material.

The length of the CDR3 is 15 residues. The germline gives CDR1 SGHVS, CDR2 FNYEAQ. Trimming pared 5 bases from V and 4 bases from J, leaving 14 bases between. Generated by immunoSEQ multiplex PCR, the TCRdb table keeps only in-frame clones and is missing some. The table has around 100,000 clones, nearly 90% seen once. This TCR derives from a man aged 50 to 59 in a cohort sampled during active COVID-19. The rearrangement links TRBV7-6 to TRBJ2-2; perhaps TRBD1 as D (5 bases). Sequences were obtained from peripheral blood. CDR3 sequence: CASSPTAPGTGELFF. CDR3 sequence (DNA): TGTGCCAGCAGCCCGACAGCCCCGGGCACCGGGGAGCTGTTTTTT.